This TCR beta chain came from a study of T cell clones after liver transplantation. About the study: Immunosuppression withdrawal was tried within 2 years after liver transplantation in this trial. Tolerant meant at least one year fully off immunosuppression without liver enzymes above twice normal.

Data came from immunoSEQ multiplex PCR; TCRdb stores just in-frame clones and leaves some out. The profile shows over 50,000 clones, about 88% of them singletons. This clone was picked up a small number of times. V shed 0 bases and J 5 bases; nucleotides not matched to a gene: 2. This CDR3 has 14 amino acids. The germline gives CDR1 SGDLS, CDR2 YYNGEE. The clonotype was recovered from a human donor who received a liver transplant. Sequenced material: CD4+ T cells from blood, taken before liver transplant. V is TRBV9 and J is TRBJ1-2, with 9 bases lining up with TRBD1. As DNA, the CDR3 is TGTGCCAGCAGCGTAGCTGGGACAGGGTATGGCTACACCTTC. Translated: CASSVAGTGYGYTF.